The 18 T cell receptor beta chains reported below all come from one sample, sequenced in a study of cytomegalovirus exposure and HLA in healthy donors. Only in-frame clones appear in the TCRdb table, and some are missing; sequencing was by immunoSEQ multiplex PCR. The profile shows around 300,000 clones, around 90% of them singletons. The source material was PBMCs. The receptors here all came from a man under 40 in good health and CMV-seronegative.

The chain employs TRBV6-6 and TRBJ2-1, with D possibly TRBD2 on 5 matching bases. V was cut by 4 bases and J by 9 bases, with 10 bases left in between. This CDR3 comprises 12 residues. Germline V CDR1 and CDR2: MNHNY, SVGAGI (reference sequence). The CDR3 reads CASSSAAGEQFF. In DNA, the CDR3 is TGTGCCAGCAGTTCCGCTGCGGGTGAGCAGTTCTTC.

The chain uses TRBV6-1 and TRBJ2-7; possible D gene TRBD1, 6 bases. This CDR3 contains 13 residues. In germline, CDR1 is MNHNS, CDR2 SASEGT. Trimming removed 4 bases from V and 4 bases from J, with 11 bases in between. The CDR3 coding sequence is TGTGCCAGCAGTGTGACAGGAAAATACGAGCAGTACTTC. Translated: CASSVTGKYEQYF.

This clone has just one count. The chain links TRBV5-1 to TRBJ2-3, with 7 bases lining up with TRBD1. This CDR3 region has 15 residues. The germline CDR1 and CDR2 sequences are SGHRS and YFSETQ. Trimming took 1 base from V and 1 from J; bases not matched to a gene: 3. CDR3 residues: CASSLTGVGTDTQYF. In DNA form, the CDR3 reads TGCGCCAGCAGCTTGACAGGGGTCGGCACAGATACGCAGTATTTT.

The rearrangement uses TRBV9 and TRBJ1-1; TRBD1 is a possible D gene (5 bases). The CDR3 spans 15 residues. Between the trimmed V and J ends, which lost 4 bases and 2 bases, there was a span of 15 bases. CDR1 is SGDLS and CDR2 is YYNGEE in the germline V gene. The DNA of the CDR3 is TGTGCCAGCAGCATACGGGGGGTATCTAACACTGAAGCTTTCTTT. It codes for CASSIRGVSNTEAFF.

The CDR3 loop reads CASSLEPRSTEAFF. The CDR3 DNA reads as TGTGCCAGCTCACTGGAGCCGAGGAGTACTGAAGCTTTCTTT. The J gene is TRBJ1-1, the V gene TRBV18; D gene unclear. Per the germline V gene, CDR1 is KGHSH and CDR2 is LQKENI. The CDR3 consists of 14 residues. Deletions cut 4 bases from V and 5 bases from J, with 14 bases between.

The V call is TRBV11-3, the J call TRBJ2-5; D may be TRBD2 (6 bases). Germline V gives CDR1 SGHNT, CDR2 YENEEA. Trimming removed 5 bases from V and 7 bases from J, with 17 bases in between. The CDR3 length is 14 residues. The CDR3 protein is CASSGGADRATQYF. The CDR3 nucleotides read TGTGCCAGCAGCGGCGGGGCAGATAGGGCGACCCAGTACTTC.

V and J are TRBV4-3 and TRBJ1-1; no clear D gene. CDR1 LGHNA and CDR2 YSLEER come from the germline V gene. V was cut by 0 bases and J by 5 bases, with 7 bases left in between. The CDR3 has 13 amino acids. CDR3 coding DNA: TGCGCCAGCAGCCAAGATCCGGGGACTGAAGCTTTCTTT. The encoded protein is CASSQDPGTEAFF.

The CDR3 nucleotides read TGCGCCAGCAGCCTGCAAGCGGGGGGGCTGTGGGATGAGCAGTTCTTC. Its translation: CASSLQAGGLWDEQFF. The chain couples TRBV5-1 to TRBJ2-1; the match to TRBD2 covers 10 bases. Per germline, CDR1 SGHRS and CDR2 YFSETQ. This CDR3 spans 16 amino acids. Trimming cost V 4 bases and J 8 bases; bases outside gene matches: 12.

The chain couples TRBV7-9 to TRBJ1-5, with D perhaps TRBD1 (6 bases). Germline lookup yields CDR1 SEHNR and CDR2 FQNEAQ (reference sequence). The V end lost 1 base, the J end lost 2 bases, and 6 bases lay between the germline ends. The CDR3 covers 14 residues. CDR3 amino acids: CASSLDRGNQPQHF. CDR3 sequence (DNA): TGTGCCAGCAGCTTAGACAGGGGCAATCAGCCCCAGCATTTT. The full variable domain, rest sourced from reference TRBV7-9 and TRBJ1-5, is DTGVSQNPRHKITKRGQNVTFRCDPISEHNRLYWYRQTLGQGPEFLTYFQNEAQLEKSRLLSDRFSAERPKGSFSTLEIQRTEQGDSAMYLCASSLDRGNQPQHFGDGTRLSIL.

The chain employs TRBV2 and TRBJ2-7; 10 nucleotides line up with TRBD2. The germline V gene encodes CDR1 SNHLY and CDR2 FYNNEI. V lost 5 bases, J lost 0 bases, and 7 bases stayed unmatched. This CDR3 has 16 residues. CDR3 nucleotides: TGTGCCAGCAGTACCGGGACTAGCGCTTACTCCTACGAGCAGTACTTC. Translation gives CASSTGTSAYSYEQYF. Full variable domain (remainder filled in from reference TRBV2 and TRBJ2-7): EPEVTQTPSHQVTQMGQEVILRCVPISNHLYFYWYRQILGQKVEFLVSFYNNEISEKSEIFDDQFSVERPDGSNFTLKIRSTKLEDSAMYFCASSTGTSAYSYEQYFGPGTRLTVT.

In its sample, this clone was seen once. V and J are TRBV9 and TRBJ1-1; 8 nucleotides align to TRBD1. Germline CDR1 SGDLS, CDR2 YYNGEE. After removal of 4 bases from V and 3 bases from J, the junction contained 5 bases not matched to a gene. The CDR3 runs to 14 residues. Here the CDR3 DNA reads TGTGCCAGCAGCCCGTCAGGGGGCTACACTGAAGCTTTCTTT. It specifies CASSPSGGYTEAFF.

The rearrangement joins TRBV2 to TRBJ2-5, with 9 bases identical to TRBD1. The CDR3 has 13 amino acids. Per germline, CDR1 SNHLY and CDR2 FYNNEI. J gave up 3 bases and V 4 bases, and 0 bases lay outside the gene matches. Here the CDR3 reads CASSGQGEETQYF. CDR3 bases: TGTGCCAGCAGTGGACAGGGGGAAGAGACCCAGTACTTC.

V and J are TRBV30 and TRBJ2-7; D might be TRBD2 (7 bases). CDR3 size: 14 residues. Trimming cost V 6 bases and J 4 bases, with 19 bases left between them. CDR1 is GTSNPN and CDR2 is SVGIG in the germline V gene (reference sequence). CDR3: CACPRGGRSYEQYF. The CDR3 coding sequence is TGTGCCTGCCCTAGGGGGGGCAGGTCGTACGAGCAGTACTTC. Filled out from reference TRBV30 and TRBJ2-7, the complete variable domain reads SQTIHQWPATLVQPVGSPLSLECTVEGTSNPNLYWYRQAAGRGLQLLFYSVGIGQISSEVPQNLSASRPQDRQFILSSKKLLLSDSGFYLCACPRGGRSYEQYFGPGTRLTVT.

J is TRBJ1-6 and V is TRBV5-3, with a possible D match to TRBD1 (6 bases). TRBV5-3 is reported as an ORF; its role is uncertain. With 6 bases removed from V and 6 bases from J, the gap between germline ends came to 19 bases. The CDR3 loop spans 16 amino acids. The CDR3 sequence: CARNLDSNLFNSPLHF. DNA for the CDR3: TGTGCCAGAAACCTGGACAGTAACCTTTTTAATTCACCCCTCCACTTT.

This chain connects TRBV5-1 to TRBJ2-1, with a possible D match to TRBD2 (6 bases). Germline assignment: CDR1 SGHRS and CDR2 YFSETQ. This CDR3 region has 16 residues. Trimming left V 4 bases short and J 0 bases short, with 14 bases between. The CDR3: CASSLLATFSYNEQFF. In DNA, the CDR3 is TGCGCCAGCAGCCTTCTAGCGACATTCTCCTACAATGAGCAGTTCTTC.

The DNA of the CDR3 is TGTGCCAGCAGCTTAGAGGTAGCGGGGGGCCATGAGCAGTTCTTC. This codes for CASSLEVAGGHEQFF. This chain joins TRBV7-2 and TRBJ2-1; 10 nucleotides align to TRBD2. Trimming at V came to 1 base and at J to 8 bases, leaving 5 bases not matched to a gene. Germline CDR1 is SGHTA and CDR2 is FQGNSA. This CDR3 spans 15 amino acids. Combining the CDR3 with reference TRBV7-2 and TRBJ2-1 gives the whole variable domain GAGVSQSPSNKVTEKGKDVELRCDPISGHTALYWYRQSLGQGLEFLIYFQGNSAPDKSGLPSDRFSAERTGGSVSTLTIQRTQQEDSAVYLCASSLEVAGGHEQFFGPGTRLTVL.

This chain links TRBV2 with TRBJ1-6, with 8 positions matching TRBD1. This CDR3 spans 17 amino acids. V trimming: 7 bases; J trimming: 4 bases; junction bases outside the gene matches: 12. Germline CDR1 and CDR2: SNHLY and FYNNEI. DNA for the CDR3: TGTGCCAGCAAATCCTACAGGGGGAAAACTTATAATTCACCCCTCCACTTT. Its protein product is CASKSYRGKTYNSPLHF.

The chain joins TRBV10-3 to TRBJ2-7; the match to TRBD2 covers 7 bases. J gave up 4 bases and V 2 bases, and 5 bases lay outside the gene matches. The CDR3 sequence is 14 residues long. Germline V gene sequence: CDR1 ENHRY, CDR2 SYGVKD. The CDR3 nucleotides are TGTGCCATCAGTGAGGGGGGGGGAACATACGAGCAGTACTTC. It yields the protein CAISEGGGTYEQYF.